This TCR beta chain was captured in a study of CD8 T cells in Susac syndrome. Random hexamers served to reverse transcribe roughly 0.45 to 1 ug RNA. TCRdb redid the calling of the immunoSEQ multiplex PCR reads with MiXCR, one entry per CDR3 protein. Among about 140,000 distinct CDR3 sequences listed, around 95% were seen once. CDR1 is GTSNPN and CDR2 is SVGIG in the germline V gene (reference sequence). Trimming stripped 3 bases from V and 1 base from J, with 9 bases between. This CDR3 is 13 amino acids long. The sequence derives from a human donor with multiple sclerosis. The genes are TRBV30 and TRBJ1-1; no clear D. The sample was CD4+ T cells from PBMCs. The CDR3 coding sequence is TGTGCCTGGAGAACAAATAAGAACACTGAAGCTTTCTTT. Protein: CAWRTNKNTEAFF.